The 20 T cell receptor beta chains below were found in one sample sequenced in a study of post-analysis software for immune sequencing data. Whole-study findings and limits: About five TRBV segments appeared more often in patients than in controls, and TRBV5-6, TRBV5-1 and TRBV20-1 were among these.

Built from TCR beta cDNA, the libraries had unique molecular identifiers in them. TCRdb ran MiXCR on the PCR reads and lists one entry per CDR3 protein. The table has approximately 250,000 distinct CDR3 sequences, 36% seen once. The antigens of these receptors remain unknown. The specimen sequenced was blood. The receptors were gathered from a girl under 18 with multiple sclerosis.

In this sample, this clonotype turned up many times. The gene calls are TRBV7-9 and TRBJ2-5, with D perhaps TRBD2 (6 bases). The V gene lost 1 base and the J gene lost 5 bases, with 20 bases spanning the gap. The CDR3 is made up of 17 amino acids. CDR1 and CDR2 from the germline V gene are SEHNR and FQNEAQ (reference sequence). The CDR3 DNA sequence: TGTGCCAGCAGCTTAGTCCTCCGTGGCCCGGGGGAGGAGACCCAGTACTTC. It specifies CASSLVLRGPGEETQYF.

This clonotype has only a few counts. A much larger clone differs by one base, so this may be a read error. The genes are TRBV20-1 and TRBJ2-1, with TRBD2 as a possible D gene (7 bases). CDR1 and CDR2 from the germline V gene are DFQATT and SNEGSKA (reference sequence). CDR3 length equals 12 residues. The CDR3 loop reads CSSGGGRSEQFF. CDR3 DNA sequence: TGCAGCTCGGGCGGGGGCCGCTCTGAGCAGTTCTTC.

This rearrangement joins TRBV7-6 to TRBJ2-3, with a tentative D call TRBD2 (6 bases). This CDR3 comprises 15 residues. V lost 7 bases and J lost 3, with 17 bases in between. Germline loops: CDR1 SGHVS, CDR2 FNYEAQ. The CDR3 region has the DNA TGTGCCAGCACCCTTCGGTATGGAGGGACAGATACGCAGTATTTT. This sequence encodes CASTLRYGGTDTQYF.

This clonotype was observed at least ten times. The DNA of the CDR3 is TGTGCCACTCTGACAGGGACGAATGAGCAGTTCTTC. Amino acid sequence: CATLTGTNEQFF. J is TRBJ2-1 and V is TRBV28; 7 nucleotides agree with TRBD1. Germline assignment: CDR1 MDHEN and CDR2 SYDVKM. Losses at the gene ends were 10 bases for V and 7 bases for J; bases not matched to a gene: 7. The CDR3 consists of 12 residues.

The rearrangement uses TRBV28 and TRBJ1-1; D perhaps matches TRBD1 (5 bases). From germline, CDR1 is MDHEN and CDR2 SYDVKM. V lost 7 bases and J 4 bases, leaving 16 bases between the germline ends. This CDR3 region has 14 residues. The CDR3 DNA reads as TGTGCCAGCACCATTTTGGGGCAGGGCACTGAAGCTTTCTTT. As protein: CASTILGQGTEAFF. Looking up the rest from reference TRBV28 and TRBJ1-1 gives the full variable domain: DVKVTQSSRYLVKRTGEKVFLECVQDMDHENMFWYRQDPGLGLRLIYFSYDVKMKEKGDIPEGYSVSREKKERFSLILESASTNQTSMYLCASTILGQGTEAFFGQGTRLTVV.

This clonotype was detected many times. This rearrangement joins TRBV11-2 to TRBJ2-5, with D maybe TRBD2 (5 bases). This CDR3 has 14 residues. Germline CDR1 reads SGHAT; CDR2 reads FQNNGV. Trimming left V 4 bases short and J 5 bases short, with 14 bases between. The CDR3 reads CASSSDLASETQYF. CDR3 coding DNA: TGTGCCAGCAGCTCGGATTTAGCGTCGGAGACCCAGTACTTC.

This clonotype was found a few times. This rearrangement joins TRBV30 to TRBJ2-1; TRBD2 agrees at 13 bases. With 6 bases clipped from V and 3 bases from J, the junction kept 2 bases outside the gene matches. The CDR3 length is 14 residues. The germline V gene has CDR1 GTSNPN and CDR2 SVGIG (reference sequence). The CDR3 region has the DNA TGTGCCTGTGGGACTAGCGGGGTCTACAATGAGCAGTTCTTC. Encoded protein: CACGTSGVYNEQFF.

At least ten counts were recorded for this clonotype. CDR3 loop: CASSAPDRYNEQFF. DNA for the CDR3: TGTGCCAGCAGTGCCCCCGACAGATACAATGAGCAGTTCTTC. This sequence joins TRBV28 and TRBJ2-1; weak D call: TRBD1 (5 bases). Trimming took 5 bases from V and 4 from J, leaving 12 bases between them. Germline V gives CDR1 MDHEN, CDR2 SYDVKM. This CDR3 spans 14 amino acids.

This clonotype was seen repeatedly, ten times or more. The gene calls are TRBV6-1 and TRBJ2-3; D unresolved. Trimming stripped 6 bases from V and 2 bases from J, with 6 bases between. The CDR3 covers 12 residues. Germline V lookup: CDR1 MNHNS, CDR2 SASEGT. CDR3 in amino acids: CASRLSTDTQYF. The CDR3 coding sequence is TGTGCCAGCAGGTTATCCACAGATACGCAGTATTTT.

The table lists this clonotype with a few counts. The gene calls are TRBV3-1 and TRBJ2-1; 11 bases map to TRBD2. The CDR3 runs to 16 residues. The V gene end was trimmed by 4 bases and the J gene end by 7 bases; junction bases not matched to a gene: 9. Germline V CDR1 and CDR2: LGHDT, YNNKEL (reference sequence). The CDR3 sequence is CASSPSLAGGRNEQFF. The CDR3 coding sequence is TGTGCCAGCAGCCCATCCCTAGCGGGAGGTAGAAATGAGCAGTTCTTC.

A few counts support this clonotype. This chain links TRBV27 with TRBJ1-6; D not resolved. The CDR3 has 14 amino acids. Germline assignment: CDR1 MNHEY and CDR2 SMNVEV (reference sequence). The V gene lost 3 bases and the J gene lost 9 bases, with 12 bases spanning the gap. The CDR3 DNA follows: TGTGCCAGCAGTTTTCAACGTAGCGGTTCACCCCTCCACTTT. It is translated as CASSFQRSGSPLHF.

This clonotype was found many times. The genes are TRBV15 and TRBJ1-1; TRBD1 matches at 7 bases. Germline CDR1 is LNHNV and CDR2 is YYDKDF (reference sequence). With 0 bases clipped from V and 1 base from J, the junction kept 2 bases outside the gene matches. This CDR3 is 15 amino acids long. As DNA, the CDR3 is TGTGCCACCAGCAGAGAAAAGGGGGCGAACACTGAAGCTTTCTTT. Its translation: CATSREKGANTEAFF.

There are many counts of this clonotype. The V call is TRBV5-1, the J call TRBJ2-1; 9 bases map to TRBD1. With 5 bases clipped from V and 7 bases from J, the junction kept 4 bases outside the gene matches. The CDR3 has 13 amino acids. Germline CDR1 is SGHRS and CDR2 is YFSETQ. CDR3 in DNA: TGCGCCAGCAGGGGGACAGGGATGAATGAGCAGTTCTTC. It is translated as CASRGTGMNEQFF.

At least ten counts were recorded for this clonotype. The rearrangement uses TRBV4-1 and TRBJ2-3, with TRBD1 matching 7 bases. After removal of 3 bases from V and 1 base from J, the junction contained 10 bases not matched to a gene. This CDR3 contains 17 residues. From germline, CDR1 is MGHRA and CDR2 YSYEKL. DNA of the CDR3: TGCGCCAGCAGCCACACAGACAGGGCAGTCGGCACAGATACGCAGTATTTT. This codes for CASSHTDRAVGTDTQYF.

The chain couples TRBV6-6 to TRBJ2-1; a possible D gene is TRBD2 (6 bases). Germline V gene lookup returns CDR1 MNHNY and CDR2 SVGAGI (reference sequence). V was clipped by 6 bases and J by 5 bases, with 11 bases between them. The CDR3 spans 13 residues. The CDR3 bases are TGTGCCAGCAGCGGGAGAGAGAACAATGAGCAGTTCTTC. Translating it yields CASSGRENNEQFF.

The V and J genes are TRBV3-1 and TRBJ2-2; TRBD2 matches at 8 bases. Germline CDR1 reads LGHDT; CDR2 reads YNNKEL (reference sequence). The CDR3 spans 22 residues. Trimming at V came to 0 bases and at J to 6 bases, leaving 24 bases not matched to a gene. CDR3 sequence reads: CASSQESGRGAEYGLLAGELFF. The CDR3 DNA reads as TGTGCCAGCAGCCAAGAGAGCGGGCGGGGGGCCGAATATGGTTTACTGGCCGGGGAGCTGTTTTTT.

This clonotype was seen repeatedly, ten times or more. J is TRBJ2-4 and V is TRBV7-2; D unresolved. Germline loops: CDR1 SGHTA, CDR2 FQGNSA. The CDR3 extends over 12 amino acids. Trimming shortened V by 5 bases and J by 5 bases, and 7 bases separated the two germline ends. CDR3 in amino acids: CASSPDQNIQYF. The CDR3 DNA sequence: TGTGCCAGCAGCCCGGATCAAAACATTCAGTACTTC.

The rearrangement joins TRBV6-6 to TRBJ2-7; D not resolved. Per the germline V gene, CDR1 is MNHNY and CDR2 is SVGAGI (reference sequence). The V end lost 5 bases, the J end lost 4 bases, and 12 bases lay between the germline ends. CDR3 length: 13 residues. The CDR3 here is CASSPKLIYEQYF. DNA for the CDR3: TGTGCCAGCAGTCCCAAACTTATTTACGAGCAGTACTTC.

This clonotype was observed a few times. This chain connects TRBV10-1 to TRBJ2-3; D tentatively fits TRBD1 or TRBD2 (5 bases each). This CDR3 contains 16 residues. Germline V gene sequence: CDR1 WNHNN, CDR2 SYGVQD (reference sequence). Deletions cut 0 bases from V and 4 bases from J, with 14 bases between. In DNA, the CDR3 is TGCGCCAGCAGTGAGTCGTTAGGGACGGACGCAGATACGCAGTATTTT. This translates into CASSESLGTDADTQYF.

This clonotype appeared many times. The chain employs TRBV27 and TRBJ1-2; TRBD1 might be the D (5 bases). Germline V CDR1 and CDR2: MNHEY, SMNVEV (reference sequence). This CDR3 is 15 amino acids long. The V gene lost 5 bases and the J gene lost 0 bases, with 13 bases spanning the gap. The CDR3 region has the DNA TGTGCCAGCAGTCCCGTTGGGGGAGCTAACTATGGCTACACCTTC. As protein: CASSPVGGANYGYTF.